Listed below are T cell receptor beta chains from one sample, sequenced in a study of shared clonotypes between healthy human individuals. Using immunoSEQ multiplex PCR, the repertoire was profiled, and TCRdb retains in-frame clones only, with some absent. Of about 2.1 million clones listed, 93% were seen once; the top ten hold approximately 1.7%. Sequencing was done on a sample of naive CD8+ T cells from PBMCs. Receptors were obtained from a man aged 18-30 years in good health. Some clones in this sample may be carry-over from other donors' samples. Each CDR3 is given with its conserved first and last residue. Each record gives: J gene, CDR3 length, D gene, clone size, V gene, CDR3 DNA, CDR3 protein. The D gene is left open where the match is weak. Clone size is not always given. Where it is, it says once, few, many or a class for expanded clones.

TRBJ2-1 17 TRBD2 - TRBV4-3 TGCGCCAGCAGCCAAGAGTTTCGTCTAGCGGGAGAGAATGAGCAGTTCTTC CASSQEFRLAGENEQFF
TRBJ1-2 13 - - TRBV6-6 TGTGCCAGCAGTTACTCGACAAGCTATGGCTACACCTTC CASSYSTSYGYTF
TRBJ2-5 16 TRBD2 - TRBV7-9 TGTGCCAGCAGCTCTTTAGCGGGAGGATCGTGGAAGACCCAGTACTTC CASSSLAGGSWKTQYF
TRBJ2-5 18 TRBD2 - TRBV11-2 TGTGCCAGCAGGGGGACTAGCGGGAGGGCCAGGCTGAGAGAGACCCAGTACTTC CASRGTSGRARLRETQYF
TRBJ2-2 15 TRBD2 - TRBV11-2 TGTGCCAGCAGCTTCGGAGCGGGAGGGCCCGGGGAGCTGTTTTTT CASSFGAGGPGELFF
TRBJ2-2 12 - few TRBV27 TGTGCCAGCAGTTCATACACCGGGGAGCTGTTTTTT CASSSYTGELFF
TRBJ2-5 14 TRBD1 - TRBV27 TGTGCCAGCAGTTTAGGGGACAGGGTAGAGACCCAGTACTTC CASSLGDRVETQYF
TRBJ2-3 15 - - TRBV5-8 TGTGCCAGCAGCTTGATTGTTGAGGGGGCAGATACGCAGTATTTT CASSLIVEGADTQYF
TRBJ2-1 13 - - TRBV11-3 TGTGCCAGCAGCTTAGCCCTCCGGGGTGAGCAGTTCTTC CASSLALRGEQFF
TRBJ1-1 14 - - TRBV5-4 TGTGCCAGCAACCCGGGACACACGAACACTGAAGCTTTCTTT CASNPGHTNTEAFF
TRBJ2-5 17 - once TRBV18 TGTGCCAGCTCACCACCTACCTTAGGACGGAAGCAAGAGACCCAGTACTTC CASSPPTLGRKQETQYF
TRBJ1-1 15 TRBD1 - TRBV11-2 TGTGCCAGCAGCTCCCGCCGGGACAGGGACACTGAAGCTTTCTTT CASSSRRDRDTEAFF
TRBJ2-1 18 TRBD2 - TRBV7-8 TGTGCCAGCAGCTTAGGACTAGCGGGAGGGCCTGAGGGTGGTGAGCAGTTCTTC CASSLGLAGGPEGGEQFF
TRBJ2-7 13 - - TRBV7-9 TGTGCCAGCAGCTTTGACAGTCCCAACGAGCAGTACTTC CASSFDSPNEQYF
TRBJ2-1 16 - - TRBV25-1 TGTGCCAGCAGTGAAAGGTACTGGACGGAACGGGATGAGCAGTTCTTC CASSERYWTERDEQFF
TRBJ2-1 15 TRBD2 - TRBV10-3 TGTGCCATCAGTGAGGGAGCGGGAGGAAACAATGAGCAGTTCTTC CAISEGAGGNNEQFF
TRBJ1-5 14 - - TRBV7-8 TGTGCCAGCAGCTCAAAGGTTAGCAATCAGCCCCAGCATTTT CASSSKVSNQPQHF
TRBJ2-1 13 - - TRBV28 TGTGCCAGCAGTAGCGGGCGATACAATGAGCAGTTCTTC CASSSGRYNEQFF
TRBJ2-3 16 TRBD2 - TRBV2 TGTGCCAGCAGATTGGGTAGCGGGAGGGAGACAGATACGCAGTATTTT CASRLGSGRETDTQYF
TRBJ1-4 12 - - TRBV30 TGTGCCTGGAGCGCGAGGGGGGAGAAACTGTTTTTT CAWSARGEKLFF
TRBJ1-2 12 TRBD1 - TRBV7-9 TGTGCCGGCCGGGACAGCACATATGGCTACACCTTC CAGRDSTYGYTF
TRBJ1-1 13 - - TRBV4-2 TGTGCCAGCAGCCAATCCACATACCTGGAAGCTTTCTTT CASSQSTYLEAFF
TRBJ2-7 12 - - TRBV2 TGTGCCAGCACCGTACGTCCCTACGAGCAGTACTTC CASTVRPYEQYF
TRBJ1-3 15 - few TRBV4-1 TGCGCCAGCAGCCAAGCCGGGACCTCTGGAAACACCATATATTTT CASSQAGTSGNTIYF
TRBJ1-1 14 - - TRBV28 TGTGCCAGCAGTTTGGGGGGAGGGGACACTGAAGCTTTCTTT CASSLGGGDTEAFF
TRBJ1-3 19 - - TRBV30 TGTGCCTGGAGTAACCCCGCGCCAGGCCTCACTCACTCTGGAAACACCATATATTTT CAWSNPAPGLTHSGNTIYF
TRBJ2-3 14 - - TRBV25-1 TGTGCCAGCTCCAGTTGGTTTACGCCAGATACGCAGTATTTT CASSSWFTPDTQYF
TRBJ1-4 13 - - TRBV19 TGTGCCAGTAGTATGGGGGCTAATGAAAAACTGTTTTTT CASSMGANEKLFF
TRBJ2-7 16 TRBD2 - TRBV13 TGTGCCAGCAGCTTATATTGGCGGGAGGGCCGCTACGAGCAGTACTTC CASSLYWREGRYEQYF
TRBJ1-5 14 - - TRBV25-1 TGTGCCAGCAGTGGGCAGGGAGGGCATCAGCCCCAGCATTTT CASSGQGGHQPQHF
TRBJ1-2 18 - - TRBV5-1 TGCGCCAGCAGCCCTCCCCCCCTACAACACGGGGCCATAGATGGCTACACCTTC CASSPPPLQHGAIDGYTF
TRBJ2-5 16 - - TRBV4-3 TGCGCCAGCAGCCAAGGGGTCCAAAGGACCGGAGAGACCCAGTACTTC CASSQGVQRTGETQYF
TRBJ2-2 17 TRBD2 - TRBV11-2 TGTGCCAGCAGCTTTCCGCTAGCGGGAGTAGACACCGGGGAGCTGTTTTTT CASSFPLAGVDTGELFF
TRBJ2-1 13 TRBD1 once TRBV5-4 TGTGCCAGCAGCTACAGGGGGTACAATGAGCAGTTCTTC CASSYRGYNEQFF
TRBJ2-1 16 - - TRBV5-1 TGCGCCAGCAGCTCCTCATTAGGGAGGCTAGGGATAGAGCAGTTCTTC CASSSSLGRLGIEQFF
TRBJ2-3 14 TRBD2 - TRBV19 TGTGCCAGTAAACCGGGAGGGCCCGGGAATACGCAGTATTTT CASKPGGPGNTQYF
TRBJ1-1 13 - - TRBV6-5 TGTGCCAGCGGCCCCCTGGCCCGGACTGAAGCTTTCTTT CASGPLARTEAFF